The next 5 T cell receptor beta chains were all read from a single sample in a study of OX40 agonist ivuxolimab in advanced cancers. Some clones are missing from TCRdb's copy, which holds only in-frame ones; the method was immunoSEQ multiplex PCR. The data contain about 120,000 clones, about 94% of them singletons. The source was CD4+ or CD8+ T cells sorted from blood, collected in a trial of the OX40 agonist ivuxolimab. Receptors originate from an adult with an advanced solid tumor such as melanoma, head and neck, liver or kidney cancer.

The chain has TRBV6-1 and TRBJ2-1, with D hard to call. Trimming took off 2 bases at V and 3 bases at J, with 11 bases between the two ends. Germline V gene sequence: CDR1 MNHNS, CDR2 SASEGT. The CDR3 sequence is 15 residues long. The CDR3 nucleotides read TGTGCCAGCAGTGAAATTGGGTCGGGCTACAATGAGCAGTTCTTC. Amino acid sequence: CASSEIGSGYNEQFF.

V gene TRBV6-1 combines with J gene TRBJ1-1; 10 bases are shared with TRBD1. The germline V gene encodes CDR1 MNHNS and CDR2 SASEGT. CDR3 length: 18 residues. V was pared by 4 bases and J by 0 bases, with 11 bases of the junction left unmatched. Here the CDR3 reads CASSVRDRGFKLNTEAFF. The CDR3 coding sequence is TGTGCCAGCAGTGTCCGGGACAGGGGATTTAAGTTGAACACTGAAGCTTTCTTT.

The chain recombines TRBV4-2 with TRBJ1-2; possible D gene TRBD1, 6 bases. The CDR3 contains 13 residues. V was cut by 2 bases and J by 8 bases, with 12 bases left in between. CDR1 and CDR2 from the germline V gene are LGHNA and YNFKEQ. CDR3 protein: CASSQQGRLGYTF. CDR3 sequence (DNA): TGTGCCAGCAGCCAACAGGGGCGGCTCGGCTACACCTTC.

CDR3 DNA: TGTGCCAGCAGTTTACGAGTGGGGACTGAAGCTTTCTTT. It yields the protein CASSLRVGTEAFF. The rearrangement links TRBV27 to TRBJ1-1, with D unclear. V lost 2 bases and J lost 5, with 9 bases in between. Germline-derived CDR1 and CDR2 are MNHEY and SMNVEV (reference sequence). This CDR3 is built from 13 residues.

The chain uses TRBV28 and TRBJ1-2, with TRBD1 matching 7 bases. Germline V CDR1 and CDR2: MDHEN, SYDVKM. The CDR3 extends over 14 amino acids. V shed 6 bases, J shed 4 bases, and the junction held 8 bases outside the gene matches. For the CDR3, the DNA is TGTGCCAGCAGAGATGGGACAGAGGTCTATGGCTACACCTTC. It translates to CASRDGTEVYGYTF.